Following are 12 T cell receptor beta chains from one sample sequenced in a study of blood T cell repertoires in COVID-19. Assay: immunoSEQ multiplex PCR; the TCRdb copy retains only in-frame clones and omits some. Of about 270,000 clones in the sample, less than 90% were seen once. Sample: PBMCs or T cells enriched from blood (not recorded which). The receptors were gathered from a woman aged 50 to 65 who had recovered from COVID-19.

CDR3 sequence: CASSLAGGQETQYF. In DNA form, the CDR3 reads TGTGCCAGCAGTCTAGCGGGAGGACAAGAGACCCAGTACTTC. The V and J genes are TRBV6-6 and TRBJ2-5, with 11 bases lining up with TRBD2. There are 14 residues in the CDR3. The V gene end was trimmed by 5 bases and the J gene end by 2 bases; junction bases not matched to a gene: 1. Germline V gene data show CDR1 as MNHNY and CDR2 as SVGAGI (reference sequence).

The rearrangement uses TRBV28 and TRBJ2-1, with 10 bases identical to TRBD2. The trim removed 8 bases at V and 2 bases at J, leaving 9 bases unmatched. CDR1 is MDHEN, CDR2 SYDVKM, per germline. This CDR3 spans 16 amino acids. The CDR3 here is CASRNLLAGAYNEQFF. For the CDR3, the DNA is TGTGCCAGCCGCAATCTCCTAGCGGGAGCCTACAATGAGCAGTTCTTC.

In nucleotides, the CDR3 is TGTGCCAGCTCACCAGGCACAGGGGTACGGAATGAGCAGTTCTTC. Amino acid sequence: CASSPGTGVRNEQFF. The V gene is TRBV18, the J gene TRBJ2-1; 7 bases fit TRBD1. From germline, CDR1 is KGHSH and CDR2 LQKENI. V dropped 2 bases and J dropped 7; count of bases not matched to a gene: 8. The CDR3 is made up of 15 amino acids.

The J gene is TRBJ2-1, the V gene TRBV5-7, with D possibly being TRBD2 (5 bases). TRBV5-7 is designated an ORF whose function remains uncertain. V was pared by 2 bases and J by 15 bases, with 15 bases between. This CDR3 is built from 12 residues. The DNA for the CDR3 is TGTGCCAGCAGCTTATTAATGCGGGTCAGGTTCTTC. Residues: CASSLLMRVRFF.

The count of this clone is one. The chain uses TRBV28 and TRBJ2-7; 13 bases match TRBD2. The CDR3 covers 17 residues. CDR1 and CDR2 from the germline V gene are MDHEN and SYDVKM. The V and J ends lost 5 bases and 0 bases, in that order; junction bases with no gene match: 7. CDR3 protein: CASSNPGTSGISYEQYF. The DNA for the CDR3 is TGTGCCAGCAGTAACCCCGGGACTAGCGGGATCTCCTACGAGCAGTACTTC. Supplemented by reference TRBV28 and TRBJ2-7, the full variable domain reads DVKVTQSSRYLVKRTGEKVFLECVQDMDHENMFWYRQDPGLGLRLIYFSYDVKMKEKGDIPEGYSVSREKKERFSLILESASTNQTSMYLCASSNPGTSGISYEQYFGPGTRLTVT.

The gene calls are TRBV30 and TRBJ2-7, with D perhaps TRBD1 (6 bases). The CDR3 extends over 12 amino acids. The V and J ends lost 5 bases and 3 bases respectively, with 11 bases between them. Germline loops: CDR1 GTSNPN, CDR2 SVGIG (reference sequence). CDR3 coding DNA: TGTGCCTGGGTCAGGGGAGACTACGAGCAGTACTTC. This codes for CAWVRGDYEQYF.

J is TRBJ2-3 and V is TRBV9; 14 nucleotides line up with TRBD2. Trimming took 2 bases from V and 3 from J; bases not matched to a gene: 2. The CDR3 length is 16 residues. CDR1 and CDR2 (germline): SGDLS, YYNGEE. For the CDR3, the DNA is TGTGCCAGCAGCGTCGGACTAGCGGGAGGTACAGATACGCAGTATTTT. This codes for CASSVGLAGGTDTQYF.

The V gene is TRBV28, the J gene TRBJ2-7; D may be TRBD1 (5 bases). Trimming cost V 9 bases and J 4 bases, with 13 bases left between them. The CDR3 has 12 residues. Germline CDR1 and CDR2: MDHEN and SYDVKM. The CDR3 sequence: CASKKSGYEQYF. The CDR3 DNA reads TGTGCCAGTAAGAAGTCAGGGTACGAGCAGTACTTC.

The chain joins TRBV9 to TRBJ2-3; D may be TRBD2 (5 bases). Trimming stripped 0 bases from V and 5 bases from J, with 16 bases between. Germline-derived CDR1 and CDR2 are SGDLS and YYNGEE. CDR3 length: 16 amino acids. CDR3 coding DNA: TGTGCCAGCAGCGTAGGAGGGAGCAGCCCGTTAGATACGCAGTATTTT. This encodes CASSVGGSSPLDTQYF.

The chain combines TRBV28 with TRBJ1-6, with unresolved D. The CDR3 loop spans 12 amino acids. Per the germline V gene, CDR1 is MDHEN and CDR2 is SYDVKM. V was clipped by 4 bases and J by 7 bases, with 5 bases between them. CDR3 coding DNA: TGTGCCAGCAGTTCTTTCAATTCACCCCTCCACTTT. Its translation: CASSSFNSPLHF. The full variable domain, rest sourced from reference TRBV28 and TRBJ1-6, is DVKVTQSSRYLVKRTGEKVFLECVQDMDHENMFWYRQDPGLGLRLIYFSYDVKMKEKGDIPEGYSVSREKKERFSLILESASTNQTSMYLCASSSFNSPLHFGNGTRLTVT.

The V call is TRBV7-9, the J call TRBJ2-7; D not certain. Between the trimmed V and J ends, which lost 5 bases and 4 bases, there was a span of 12 bases. The CDR3 is 13 amino acids. Looked up from germline, CDR1 is SEHNR and CDR2 is FQNEAQ (reference sequence). CDR3 sequence: CASSPNPIYEQYF. CDR3 nucleotide sequence: TGTGCCAGCAGCCCAAATCCAATTTACGAGCAGTACTTC. Variable domain in full (rest from reference TRBV7-9 and TRBJ2-7): DTGVSQNPRHKITKRGQNVTFRCDPISEHNRLYWYRQTLGQGPEFLTYFQNEAQLEKSRLLSDRFSAERPKGSFSTLEIQRTEQGDSAMYLCASSPNPIYEQYFGPGTRLTVT.

The chain links TRBV6-5 to TRBJ2-4; tentative D call: TRBD1 (5 bases). V lost 6 bases to trimming and J lost 4 bases, with 13 bases between them. The CDR3 runs to 14 residues. Germline lookup yields CDR1 MNHEY and CDR2 SVGAGI. CDR3: CASRMTVTKNIQYF. The CDR3 bases are TGTGCCAGCAGAATGACAGTAACTAAAAACATTCAGTACTTC.